These 4 T cell receptor beta chains came from one sample sequenced in a study of identical twins (dated by TCRdb to 2015 to 2016). Libraries were constructed by 5' RACE. Sequencing instrument: Illumina HiSeq 2000. The public reads were reprocessed in TCRdb via fastp at Q25 and MiXCR, keeping in-frame beta chains. A single entry per CDR3 protein holds the most common genes and DNA from its merged rows. The sample table lists hundreds of thousands of distinct CDR3 sequences, 5.5% to 6.5% of them with a count of one. Clones ranked in the top ten supply around 2% of the sample. The sequenced sample was naive T cells sorted from blood. This specimen's cell subset or site label, per the study, means: cells isolated with a human naive T-cell isolation kit. The receptors were gathered from a man between 18 and 35 years old in good health.

This clonotype occurred many times. The chain combines TRBV29-1 with TRBJ1-4, with D uncertain. This CDR3 is 13 amino acids long. V lost 6 bases and J 7 bases, leaving 15 bases between the germline ends. Germline values: CDR1 SQVTM, CDR2 ANQGSEA. The CDR3 DNA is TGCAGCGTGTCGCTGATTTGGGGTGAAAAACTGTTTTTT. Encoded protein: CSVSLIWGEKLFF.

There are many counts of this clonotype. The V gene is TRBV29-1, the J gene TRBJ2-1; 10 bases agree with TRBD2. This CDR3 spans 17 amino acids. V was pared by 0 bases and J by 8 bases, with 13 bases of the junction left unmatched. The germline CDR1 and CDR2 sequences are SQVTM and ANQGSEA. CDR3 DNA sequence: TGCAGCGTTGAAGAGATCCTAGCGGGAGTGGGGAAGGATGAGCAGTTCTTC. It encodes CSVEEILAGVGKDEQFF.

This clonotype was found many times. This chain joins TRBV29-1 and TRBJ2-2, with D perhaps given as TRBD1 or TRBD2 (6 bases each). Germline V CDR1 and CDR2: SQVTM, ANQGSEA. The V end was cut by 8 bases, the J end by 3 bases, with 10 bases between. The CDR3 loop spans 12 amino acids. CDR3 sequence reads: CSTEGDTGELFF. In nucleotides, the CDR3 is TGCAGCACGGAGGGGGACACCGGGGAGCTGTTTTTT.

The table lists this clonotype with many counts. The chain has TRBV12-3 or TRBV12-4 and TRBJ2-4; 14 bases agree with TRBD2. The ends lost 5 bases at V and 16 bases at J; junction bases unmatched: 7. There are 13 residues in the CDR3. The CDR3 coding sequence is TGTGCCAGCAGTAACCGACTAGCGGGAGGGCCTTACTTC. Residues: CASSNRLAGGPYF.